A selection of T cell receptor beta chains follows, all from one sample in a study of blood T cell repertoires in COVID-19. Libraries were prepared by immunoSEQ multiplex PCR; TCRdb keeps only in-frame clonotypes and omits some of them. The sample records some 20,000 clones, approximately 90% being singletons. The sample comprised peripheral blood. These receptors originate from a human donor in a cohort sampled during active COVID-19. The donor label of this sample is uncertain. Each CDR3 is given with its conserved first and last residue.

v_gene: TRBV7-6; len: 15; CDR3aa: CASSLGTSGLYEQYF
v_gene: TRBV10-1; len: 18; CDR3aa: CASSAGGLPTSGANVLTF
v_gene: TRBV28; len: 15; CDR3aa: CASSHPAGLSYEQYF
v_gene: TRBV5-1; len: 15; CDR3aa: CASKIRLAGDNEQFF
v_gene: TRBV19; len: 12; CDR3aa: CASRNPRNEQFF
v_gene: TRBV5-1; len: 18; CDR3aa: CASSLAPVSIKRTDTQYF
v_gene: TRBV12-3/TRBV12-4; len: 11; CDR3aa: CASRGTVQAFF
v_gene: TRBV11-3; len: 15; CDR3aa: CASSLEASGAYEQYF
v_gene: TRBV15; len: 15; CDR3aa: CATSRELQGASEQFF
v_gene: TRBV11-3; len: 15; CDR3aa: CASSVRGGTFNEQFF
v_gene: TRBV15; len: 12; CDR3aa: CATSRGGGRQFF
v_gene: TRBV28; len: 16; CDR3aa: CASRSGGGDGNYGYTF
v_gene: TRBV6-5; len: 15; CDR3aa: CASSYRAPVGDGYTF
v_gene: TRBV6-5; len: 13; CDR3aa: CASSSGTGRSLHF
v_gene: TRBV13; len: 14; CDR3aa: CASSLTSGRREQYF
v_gene: TRBV5-4; len: 15; CDR3aa: CASSAAGGGTDTQYF
v_gene: TRBV30; len: 9; CDR3aa: CAWTGGAFF
v_gene: TRBV12-3/TRBV12-4; len: 12; CDR3aa: CASRRGVYEQYF
v_gene: TRBV28; len: 15; CDR3aa: CASSLTSGRAYEQYF
v_gene: TRBV6-6; len: 13; CDR3aa: CASSPGLARIKYF
v_gene: TRBV3-1/TRBV3-2; len: 15; CDR3aa: CASSPTPWPSSPLHF
v_gene: TRBV18; len: 12; CDR3aa: CASSPLSGELFF
v_gene: TRBV28; len: 16; CDR3aa: CASSFPPTGNSYEQYF
v_gene: TRBV6-1; len: 12; CDR3aa: CASSDRGHGYTF
v_gene: TRBV9; len: 15; CDR3aa: CASSLPGLASNEQFF
v_gene: TRBV28; len: 14; CDR3aa: CASSLFRNNEKLFF
v_gene: TRBV9; len: 13; CDR3aa: CASSYSYNSPLHF
v_gene: TRBV21-1; len: 14; CDR3aa: CASSKVLAGYEQYF
v_gene: TRBV5-1; len: 13; CDR3aa: CASSLEGARGYTF
v_gene: TRBV6-5; len: 15; CDR3aa: CASSYNRATYNEQFF
v_gene: TRBV27; len: 16; CDR3aa: CASSPAVRVWGVTQYF
v_gene: TRBV2; len: 14; CDR3aa: CASSGQAMNTEAFF
v_gene: TRBV2; len: 16; CDR3aa: CASIMGLDGSTDTQYF
v_gene: TRBV5-4; len: 15; CDR3aa: CASSLAQGGGETQYF
v_gene: TRBV6-1; len: 17; CDR3aa: CASSEAPPGTNTGELFF